What follows are 22 T cell receptor beta chains derived from one specimen sequenced in a study of CD8 T cells in ankylosing spondylitis. Using its own MiXCR run on the 5' RACE reads, TCRdb lists one record per CDR3 protein. The table has 150,000 to 200,000 distinct CDR3 sequences, about 13% seen once; the top ten hold approximately 15%. The sequencing sample was made of blood, either unsorted or a sorted T cell fraction (not recorded which). Every receptor here comes from a male donor with ankylosing spondylitis or in good health (not recorded which).

The V gene is TRBV4-2, the J gene TRBJ1-5; 9 bases agree with TRBD1. The ends lost 4 bases at V and 7 bases at J; junction bases unmatched: 8. From germline, CDR1 is LGHNA and CDR2 YNFKEQ. CDR3 length: 15 residues. The DNA of the CDR3 is TGTGCCAGCAGCCGGCTACAGGGGGCCGGGCAGCCCCAGCATTTT. It is translated as CASSRLQGAGQPQHF.

This clonotype was detected many times. The chain has TRBV12-3 or TRBV12-4 and TRBJ2-5, with 11 bases that match TRBD2. The CDR3 consists of 15 residues. Losses at the gene ends were 1 base for V and 5 bases for J; bases not matched to a gene: 3. CDR3 coding DNA: TGTGCCAGCAGTTTAGTAGCGGGAGGGGGGGAGACCCAGTACTTC. Protein product: CASSLVAGGGETQYF.

This clonotype was observed many times. This chain uses TRBV5-1 with TRBJ1-1; D uncertain. Germline CDR1 is SGHRS and CDR2 is YFSETQ. The CDR3 contains 12 residues. Trimming took off 5 bases at V and 4 bases at J, with 9 bases between the two ends. The CDR3 DNA is TGCGCCAGCAGACTTGCTGCCACTGAAGCTTTCTTT. It yields the protein CASRLAATEAFF.

This clonotype came up a few times. The chain links TRBV11-2 to TRBJ2-3, with no clear D. Germline lookup yields CDR1 SGHAT and CDR2 FQNNGV. V lost 2 bases and J 2 bases, leaving 8 bases between the germline ends. The CDR3 is 14 residues long. CDR3 sequence: CASSLNPFTDTQYF. In nucleotides, the CDR3 is TGTGCCAGCAGCTTAAACCCCTTCACAGATACGCAGTATTTT.

This clonotype was detected many times. The chain employs TRBV12-3 or TRBV12-4 and TRBJ2-2; D gene ambiguous. This CDR3 comprises 13 residues. Trimming took off 3 bases at V and 8 bases at J, with 10 bases between the two ends. Written as DNA, the CDR3 is TGTGCCAGCAGTTTCGTCCTGACTGGGGAGCTGTTTTTT. It translates to CASSFVLTGELFF.

This clonotype was detected a few times. The DNA of the CDR3 is TGTGCCAGCAGTTTACACGGCGTCACAGATACGCAGTATTTT. It codes for CASSLHGVTDTQYF. V usage is TRBV27 and J usage is TRBJ2-3; D remains ambiguous. The ends were cut back, 2 bases at V and 2 bases at J, with 8 bases in the middle. The CDR3 runs to 14 residues. CDR1 and CDR2 from the germline V gene are MNHEY and SMNVEV (reference sequence).

The chain uses TRBV7-9 and TRBJ2-5, with 9 bases matching TRBD2. Unmatched junction bases numbered 8, after V lost 5 bases and J lost 1 base. This CDR3 has 16 residues. Germline V gene sequence: CDR1 SEHNR, CDR2 FQNEAQ (reference sequence). The CDR3 is CASSPYSGGSQETQYF. The CDR3 DNA follows: TGTGCCAGCAGCCCATATAGCGGGGGATCCCAAGAGACCCAGTACTTC.

In this sample, this clonotype turned up a few times. V is TRBV4-1 and J is TRBJ2-7; the D is unclear. The CDR3 has 14 amino acids. V gave up 2 bases and J gave up 1 base, with 9 bases separating them. From germline, CDR1 is MGHRA and CDR2 YSYEKL. The CDR3 protein is CASSQSPRSYEQYF. For the CDR3, the DNA is TGCGCCAGCAGCCAAAGTCCACGTTCCTACGAGCAGTACTTC.

The chain employs TRBV29-1 and TRBJ2-5; 9 bases fit TRBD2. Losses at the gene ends were 4 bases for V and 5 bases for J; bases not matched to a gene: 17. The CDR3 length is 17 residues. CDR1 is SQVTM and CDR2 is ANQGSEA in the germline V gene. CDR3 in amino acids: CSVVPLSREGVEETQYF. Here the CDR3 DNA reads TGCAGCGTTGTGCCCCTGTCGCGGGAGGGAGTGGAGGAGACCCAGTACTTC.

This clonotype was observed a handful of times. This chain links TRBV12-3 or TRBV12-4 with TRBJ1-1; D remains ambiguous. Trimming removed 3 bases from V and 5 bases from J, with 7 bases in between. There are 12 residues in the CDR3. The DNA for the CDR3 is TGTGCCAGCAGTTTTATAAGGACTGAAGCTTTCTTT. Translation gives CASSFIRTEAFF.

This clonotype was seen more than once but under ten times. For the CDR3, the DNA is TGTGCCACCCGAGGCGATAGGCCCTACGAGCAGTACTTC. It is translated as CATRGDRPYEQYF. The rearrangement joins TRBV3-1 to TRBJ2-7; unclear D gene. CDR1 is LGHDT, CDR2 YNNKEL, per germline (reference sequence). The CDR3 has 13 residues. V was pared by 10 bases and J by 2 bases, with 15 bases between.

This clonotype was observed a handful of times. The V and J genes are TRBV9 and TRBJ2-2; TRBD2 agrees at 7 bases. J lost 5 bases, V lost 4 bases, and 8 bases had no gene match. Germline-derived CDR1 and CDR2 are SGDLS and YYNGEE. CDR3 length: 15 amino acids. The CDR3 region is CASSPSGAWTGELFF. CDR3 sequence (DNA): TGTGCCAGCAGCCCCAGCGGGGCGTGGACCGGGGAGCTGTTTTTT.

This chain links TRBV29-1 with TRBJ1-1; D not resolved. This CDR3 is built from 14 residues. The V gene lost 5 bases and the J gene lost 0 bases, with 13 bases spanning the gap. Germline lookup yields CDR1 SQVTM and CDR2 ANQGSEA. Written as DNA, the CDR3 is TGCAGCGTTAGTATTCCCGGCATGAACACTGAAGCTTTCTTT. Protein product: CSVSIPGMNTEAFF.

This clonotype was detected ten times or more. V and J are TRBV5-1 and TRBJ2-3, with a possible D match to TRBD2 (5 bases). Germline loops: CDR1 SGHRS, CDR2 YFSETQ. The CDR3 has 12 residues. Trimming stripped 0 bases from V and 8 bases from J, with 7 bases between. The CDR3 loop reads CASSLVGVTQYF. CDR3 coding DNA: TGCGCCAGCAGCTTGGTCGGGGTTACGCAGTATTTT.

The V and J genes are TRBV4-2 and TRBJ1-5, with D possibly being TRBD1 (6 bases). The germline V and J ends were trimmed by 1 base and 7 bases, with 8 bases remaining between them. The CDR3 sequence is 13 residues long. Germline values: CDR1 LGHNA, CDR2 YNFKEQ. The CDR3 spells CASSQVRGQPQHF. The CDR3 DNA follows: TGTGCCAGCAGCCAAGTCAGGGGACAGCCCCAGCATTTT.

A few counts support this clonotype. The CDR3 region is CSAPVLSGSSYNEQFF. The CDR3 DNA reads as TGCAGTGCTCCGGTACTGAGCGGGAGCTCCTACAATGAGCAGTTCTTC. V usage is TRBV20-1 and J usage is TRBJ2-1; TRBD2 agrees at 8 bases. Per germline, CDR1 DFQATT and CDR2 SNEGSKA (reference sequence). Unmatched junction bases numbered 9, after V lost 5 bases and J lost 0 bases. The CDR3 consists of 16 residues.

This clonotype came up many times. The chain employs TRBV10-3 and TRBJ2-1; D remains unclear. Trimming removed 0 bases from V and 2 bases from J, with 11 bases in between. CDR1 and CDR2 (germline): ENHRY, SYGVKD. There are 16 residues in the CDR3. The CDR3 loop is CAISESGFLAYNEQFF. CDR3 bases: TGTGCCATCAGTGAGTCGGGTTTCCTGGCCTACAATGAGCAGTTCTTC.

This clonotype was detected ten times or more. The rearrangement links TRBV29-1 to TRBJ1-2, with a possible D match to TRBD1 (6 bases). V lost 6 bases and J 3 bases, leaving 11 bases between the germline ends. CDR3 length equals 12 residues. In germline, CDR1 is SQVTM, CDR2 ANQGSEA. In DNA, the CDR3 is TGCAGCGTCCAGACAGGAGACTATGGCTACACCTTC. Translation: CSVQTGDYGYTF.

This clonotype was detected a few times. The J gene is TRBJ1-1, the V gene TRBV27, with TRBD1 identical over 10 bases. The V gene end was trimmed by 5 bases and the J gene end by 4 bases; junction bases not matched to a gene: 7. This CDR3 has 15 residues. The V gene's germline CDR1 is MNHEY and CDR2 SMNVEV (reference sequence). The CDR3 DNA follows: TGTGCCAGCAGTCCGCGGACAGGGGGGGCCACTGAAGCTTTCTTT. It encodes CASSPRTGGATEAFF.

The chain recombines TRBV10-1 with TRBJ2-2; 9 bases are shared with TRBD2. Trimming removed 4 bases from V and 6 bases from J; junction bases left unmatched: 3. This CDR3 contains 14 residues. Germline assignment: CDR1 WNHNN and CDR2 SYGVQD (reference sequence). The CDR3 region has the DNA TGCGCCAGCAGTGTGGGACTAGCTTCCGGGGAGCTGTTTTTT. This encodes CASSVGLASGELFF.

The chain employs TRBV13 and TRBJ2-7; D is tentatively TRBD1 or TRBD2 (5 bases each). Germline lookup yields CDR1 PRHDT and CDR2 FYEKMQ (reference sequence). V was cut by 4 bases and J by 2 bases, with 15 bases left in between. The CDR3 is made up of 15 amino acids. The CDR3 is CASSYRGAETYEQYF. In nucleotides, the CDR3 is TGTGCCAGCAGCTACCGGGGCGCGGAAACCTACGAGCAGTACTTC. Full variable domain (outside the CDR3, taken from reference TRBV13 and TRBJ2-7): AAGVIQSPRHLIKEKRETATLKCYPIPRHDTVYWYQQGPGQDPQFLISFYEKMQSDKGSIPDRFSAQQFSDYHSELNMSSLELGDSALYFCASSYRGAETYEQYFGPGTRLTVT.

This clonotype was seen at least ten times. The V call is TRBV5-1, the J call TRBJ1-1; 7 bases agree with TRBD1. From germline, CDR1 is SGHRS and CDR2 YFSETQ. With 2 bases clipped from V and 5 bases from J, the junction kept 9 bases outside the gene matches. This CDR3 spans 15 amino acids. The CDR3 DNA is TGCGCCAGCAGCTTCCGGGGACAGTGGGATACTGAAGCTTTCTTT. Its translation is CASSFRGQWDTEAFF.